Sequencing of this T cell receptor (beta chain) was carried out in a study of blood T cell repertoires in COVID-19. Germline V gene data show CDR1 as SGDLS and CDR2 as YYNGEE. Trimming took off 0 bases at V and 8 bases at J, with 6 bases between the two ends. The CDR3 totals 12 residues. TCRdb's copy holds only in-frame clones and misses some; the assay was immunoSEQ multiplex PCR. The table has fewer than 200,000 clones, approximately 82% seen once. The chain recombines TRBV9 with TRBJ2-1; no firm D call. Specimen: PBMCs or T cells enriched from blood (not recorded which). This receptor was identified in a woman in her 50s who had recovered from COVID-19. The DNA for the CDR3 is TGTGCCAGCAGCGTAGACTCGGATGAGCAGTTCTTC. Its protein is CASSVDSDEQFF.